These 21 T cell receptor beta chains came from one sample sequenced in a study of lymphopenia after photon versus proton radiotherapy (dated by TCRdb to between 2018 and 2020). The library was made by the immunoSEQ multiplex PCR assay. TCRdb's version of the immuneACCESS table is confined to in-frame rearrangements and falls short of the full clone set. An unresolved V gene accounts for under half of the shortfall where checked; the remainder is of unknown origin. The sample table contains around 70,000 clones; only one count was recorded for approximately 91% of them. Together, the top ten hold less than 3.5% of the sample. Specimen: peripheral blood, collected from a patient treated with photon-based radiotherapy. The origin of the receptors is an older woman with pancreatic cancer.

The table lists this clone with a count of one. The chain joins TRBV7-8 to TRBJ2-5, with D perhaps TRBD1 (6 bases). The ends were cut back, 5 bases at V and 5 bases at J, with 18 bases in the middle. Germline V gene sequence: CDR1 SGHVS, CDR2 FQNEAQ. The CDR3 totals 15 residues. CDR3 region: CASSPITGFGETQYF. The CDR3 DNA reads TGTGCCAGCAGCCCGATCACAGGGTTCGGGGAGACCCAGTACTTC.

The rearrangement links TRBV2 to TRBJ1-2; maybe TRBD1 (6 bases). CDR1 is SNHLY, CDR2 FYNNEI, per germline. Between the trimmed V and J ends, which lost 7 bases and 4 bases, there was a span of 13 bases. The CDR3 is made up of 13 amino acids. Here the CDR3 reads CASMGGNRYGYTF. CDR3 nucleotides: TGTGCCAGCATGGGGGGCAACCGCTATGGCTACACCTTC.

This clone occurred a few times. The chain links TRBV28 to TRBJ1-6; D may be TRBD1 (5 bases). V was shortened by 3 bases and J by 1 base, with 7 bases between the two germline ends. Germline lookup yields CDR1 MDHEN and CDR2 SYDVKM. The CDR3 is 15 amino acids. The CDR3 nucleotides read TGTGCCAGCAGTTTTAGGGGATCCTATAATTCACCCCTCCACTTT. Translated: CASSFRGSYNSPLHF.

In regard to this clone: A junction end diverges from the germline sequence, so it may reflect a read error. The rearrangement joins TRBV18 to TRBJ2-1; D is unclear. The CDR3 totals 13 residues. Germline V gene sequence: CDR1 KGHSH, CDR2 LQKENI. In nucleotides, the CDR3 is TGTGCCAGCTCGCCACGGGCTAACAATGAGCAGTTCTTC. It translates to CASSPRANNEQFF. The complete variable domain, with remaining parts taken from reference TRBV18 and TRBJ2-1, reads NAGVMQNPRHLVRRRGQEARLRCSPMKGHSHVYWYRQLPEEGLKFMVYLQKENIIDESGMPKERFSAEFPKEGPSILRIQQVVRGDSAAYFCASSPRANNEQFFGPGTRLTVL.

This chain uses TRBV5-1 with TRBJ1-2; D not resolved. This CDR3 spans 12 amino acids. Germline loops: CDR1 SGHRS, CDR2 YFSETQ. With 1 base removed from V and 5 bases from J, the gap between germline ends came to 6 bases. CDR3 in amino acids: CASSLSGYGYTF. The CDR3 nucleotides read TGCGCCAGCAGCTTGTCGGGGTATGGCTACACCTTC.

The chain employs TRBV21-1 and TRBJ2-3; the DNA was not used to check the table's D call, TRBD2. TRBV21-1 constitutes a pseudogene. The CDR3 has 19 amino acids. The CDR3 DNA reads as TGTGCCAGCAGCAAAGAAGGACTAGCGGGAGGGCCGAACACAGATACGCAGTATTTT. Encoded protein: CASSKEGLAGGPNTDTQYF.

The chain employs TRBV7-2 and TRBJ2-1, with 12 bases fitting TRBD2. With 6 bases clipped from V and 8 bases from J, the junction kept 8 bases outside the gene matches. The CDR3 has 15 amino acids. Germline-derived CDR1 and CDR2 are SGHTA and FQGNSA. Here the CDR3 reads CASRPTSGRNDEQFF. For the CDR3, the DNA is TGTGCCAGCAGACCTACTAGCGGGAGGAACGATGAGCAGTTCTTC.

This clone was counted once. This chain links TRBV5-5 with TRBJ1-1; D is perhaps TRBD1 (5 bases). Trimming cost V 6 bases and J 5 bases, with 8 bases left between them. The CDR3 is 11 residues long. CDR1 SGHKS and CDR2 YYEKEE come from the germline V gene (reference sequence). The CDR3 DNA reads TGTGCCAGCACCCCAGGGACTGAAGCTTTCTTT. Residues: CASTPGTEAFF.

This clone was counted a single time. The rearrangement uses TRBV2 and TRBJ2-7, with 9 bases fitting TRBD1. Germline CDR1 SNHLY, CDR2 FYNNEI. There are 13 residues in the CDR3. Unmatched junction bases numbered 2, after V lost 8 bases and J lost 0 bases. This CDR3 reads CASGQGSSYEQYF. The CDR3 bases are TGTGCCAGCGGACAGGGGAGCTCCTACGAGCAGTACTTC.

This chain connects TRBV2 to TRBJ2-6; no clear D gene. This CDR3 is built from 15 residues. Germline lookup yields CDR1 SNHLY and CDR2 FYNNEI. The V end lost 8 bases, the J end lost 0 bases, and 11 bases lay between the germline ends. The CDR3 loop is CASGVLFSGANVLTF. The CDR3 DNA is TGTGCCAGCGGAGTCCTATTCTCTGGGGCCAACGTCCTGACTTTC. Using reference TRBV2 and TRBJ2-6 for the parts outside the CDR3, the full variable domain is EPEVTQTPSHQVTQMGQEVILRCVPISNHLYFYWYRQILGQKVEFLVSFYNNEISEKSEIFDDQFSVERPDGSNFTLKIRSTKLEDSAMYFCASGVLFSGANVLTFGAGSRLTVL.

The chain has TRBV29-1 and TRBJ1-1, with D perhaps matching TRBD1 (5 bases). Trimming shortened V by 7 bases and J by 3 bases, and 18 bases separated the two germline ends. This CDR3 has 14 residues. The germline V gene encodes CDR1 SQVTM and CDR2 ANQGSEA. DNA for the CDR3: TGCAGCGCGGCACAGGCCTCTTCGGACACTGAAGCTTTCTTT. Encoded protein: CSAAQASSDTEAFF.

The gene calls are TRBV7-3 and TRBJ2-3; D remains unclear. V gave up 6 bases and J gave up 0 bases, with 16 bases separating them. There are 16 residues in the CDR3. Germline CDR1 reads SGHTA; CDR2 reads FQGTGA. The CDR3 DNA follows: TGTGCCAGCAGTGACGGCCTAGTGGGTAGCACAGATACGCAGTATTTT. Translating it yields CASSDGLVGSTDTQYF. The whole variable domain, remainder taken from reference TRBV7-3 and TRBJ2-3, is GAGVSQTPSNKVTEKGKYVELRCDPISGHTALYWYRQSLGQGPEFLIYFQGTGAADDSGLPNDRFFAVRPEGSVSTLKIQRTERGDSAVYLCASSDGLVGSTDTQYFGPGTRLTVL.

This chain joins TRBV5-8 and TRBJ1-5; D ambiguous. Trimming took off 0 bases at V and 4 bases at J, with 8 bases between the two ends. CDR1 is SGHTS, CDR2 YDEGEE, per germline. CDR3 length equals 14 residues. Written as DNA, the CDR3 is TGTGCCAGCAGCTTGGCCTTCCTTAATCAGCCCCAGCATTTT. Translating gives CASSLAFLNQPQHF.

CDR3 DNA: TGTGCCAGCTCACTCAGACAGGGGGATAATGAAAAACTGTTTTTT. This sequence encodes CASSLRQGDNEKLFF. The chain links TRBV18 to TRBJ1-4, with 9 bases lining up with TRBD1. Germline CDR1 reads KGHSH; CDR2 reads LQKENI. The CDR3 contains 15 residues. The V gene end was trimmed by 4 bases and the J gene end by 4 bases; junction bases not matched to a gene: 4.

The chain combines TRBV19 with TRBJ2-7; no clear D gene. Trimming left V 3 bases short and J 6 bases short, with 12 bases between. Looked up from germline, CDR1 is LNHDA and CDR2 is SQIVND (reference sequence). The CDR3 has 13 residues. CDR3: CASSMLKTGEQYF. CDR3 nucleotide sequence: TGTGCCAGTAGTATGTTAAAAACGGGCGAGCAGTACTTC.

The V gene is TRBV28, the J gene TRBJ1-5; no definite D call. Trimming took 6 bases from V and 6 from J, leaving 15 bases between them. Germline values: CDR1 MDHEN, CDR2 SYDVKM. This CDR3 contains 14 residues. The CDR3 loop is CASSPLWNIQPQHF. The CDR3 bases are TGTGCCAGCAGCCCCCTATGGAACATTCAGCCCCAGCATTTT. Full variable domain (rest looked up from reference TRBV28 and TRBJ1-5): DVKVTQSSRYLVKRTGEKVFLECVQDMDHENMFWYRQDPGLGLRLIYFSYDVKMKEKGDIPEGYSVSREKKERFSLILESASTNQTSMYLCASSPLWNIQPQHFGDGTRLSIL.

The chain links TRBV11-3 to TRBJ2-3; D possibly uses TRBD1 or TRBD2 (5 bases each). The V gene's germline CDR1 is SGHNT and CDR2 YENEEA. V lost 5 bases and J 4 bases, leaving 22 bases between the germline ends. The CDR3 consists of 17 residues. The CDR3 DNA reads TGTGCCAGCAGCGGAACATGGGACCACGCAAGCCCAGATACGCAGTATTTT. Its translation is CASSGTWDHASPDTQYF. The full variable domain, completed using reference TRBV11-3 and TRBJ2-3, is EAGVVQSPRYKIIEKKQPVAFWCNPISGHNTLYWYLQNLGQGPELLIRYENEEAVDDSQLPKDRFSAERLKGVDSTLKIQPAELGDSAVYLCASSGTWDHASPDTQYFGPGTRLTVL.

The CDR3 sequence: CASSFDRDGYTF. The CDR3, as DNA: TGTGCCAGCAGCTTCGACAGGGATGGCTACACCTTC. The chain combines TRBV7-8 with TRBJ1-2; 7 nucleotides line up with TRBD1. The ends lost 3 bases at V and 6 bases at J; junction bases unmatched: 1. Per the germline V gene, CDR1 is SGHVS and CDR2 is FQNEAQ. The CDR3 contains 12 residues.

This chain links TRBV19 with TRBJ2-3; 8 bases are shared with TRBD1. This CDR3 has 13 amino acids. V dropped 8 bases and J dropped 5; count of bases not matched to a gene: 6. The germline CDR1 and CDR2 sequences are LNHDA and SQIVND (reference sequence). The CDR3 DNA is TGTGCCAGTCTGGACAGGGAGGTAGATACGCAGTATTTT. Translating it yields CASLDREVDTQYF.

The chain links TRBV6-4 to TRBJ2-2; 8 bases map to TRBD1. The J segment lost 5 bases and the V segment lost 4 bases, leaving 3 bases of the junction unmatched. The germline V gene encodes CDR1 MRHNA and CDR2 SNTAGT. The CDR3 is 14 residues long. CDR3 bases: TGTGCCAGCAGTGCGACAGGGGCAACCGGGGAGCTGTTTTTT. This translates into CASSATGATGELFF.

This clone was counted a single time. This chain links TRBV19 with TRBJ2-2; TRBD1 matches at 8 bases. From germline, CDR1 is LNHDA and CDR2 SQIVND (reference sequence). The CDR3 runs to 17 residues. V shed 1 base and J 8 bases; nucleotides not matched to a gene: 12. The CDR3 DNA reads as TGTGCCAGTAGTATAGGTCCGGACAGGGCGTTAAGGGGGGAGCTGTTTTTT. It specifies CASSIGPDRALRGELFF.